The 21 T cell receptor beta chains below were found in one sample sequenced in a study of blood T cell repertoires in COVID-19. Measured with immunoSEQ multiplex PCR; TCRdb has only the in-frame clones, and not every one. This sample has approximately 480,000 clones, with roughly nine tenths found just once. The sample consisted of PBMCs or T cells enriched from blood (not recorded which). The receptors were gathered from a woman younger than 35 who had recovered from COVID-19.

This clone was recorded a few times. This chain joins TRBV29-1 and TRBJ1-2; D remains ambiguous. V was cut by 0 bases and J by 8 bases, with 13 bases left in between. The germline V gene encodes CDR1 SQVTM and CDR2 ANQGSEA. There are 13 residues in the CDR3. CDR3 loop: CSVEDLGRKGYTF. The CDR3 nucleotides read TGCAGCGTTGAAGATTTGGGCCGAAAGGGCTACACCTTC.

The chain couples TRBV4-2 to TRBJ1-2; no definite D call. V was shortened by 0 bases and J by 8 bases, with 16 bases between the two germline ends. The germline V gene has CDR1 LGHNA and CDR2 YNFKEQ. The CDR3 covers 15 residues. CDR3 in DNA: TGTGCCAGCAGCCAAGATAATTCGCCAATCCGGGGCTACACCTTC. Amino acids: CASSQDNSPIRGYTF.

The chain links TRBV12-3 or TRBV12-4 to TRBJ2-3, with no clear D. V was pared by 5 bases and J by 2 bases, with 8 bases between. The CDR3 covers 13 residues. Here the CDR3 reads CASSGGATDTQYF. The CDR3 region has the DNA TGTGCCAGCAGTGGCGGAGCCACAGATACGCAGTATTTT.

This chain links TRBV24-1 with TRBJ1-2, with 8 bases identical to TRBD1. Germline V lookup: CDR1 KGHDR, CDR2 SFDVKD. The length of the CDR3 is 11 residues. The J segment lost 7 bases and the V segment lost 9 bases, leaving 3 bases of the junction unmatched. The CDR3 is CATQGAGGYTF. The CDR3 region has the DNA TGTGCCACCCAGGGGGCTGGTGGCTACACCTTC.

V gene TRBV5-5 combines with J gene TRBJ1-6, with 7 nucleotides matching TRBD1. The V gene's germline CDR1 is SGHKS and CDR2 YYEKEE (reference sequence). This CDR3 has 15 amino acids. V lost 2 bases to trimming and J lost 8 bases; unmatched junction nucleotides: 7. The CDR3 DNA follows: TGTGCCAGCAGCTTTGCGGCAGGGGGAGATTCACCCCTCCACTTT. Translating gives CASSFAAGGDSPLHF.

The chain employs TRBV7-2 and TRBJ1-6, with unresolved D. This CDR3 comprises 12 residues. Trimming shortened V by 5 bases and J by 11 bases, and 10 bases separated the two germline ends. Germline V gene sequence: CDR1 SGHTA, CDR2 FQGNSA. CDR3 protein: CASSQPGAPLHF. Written as DNA, the CDR3 is TGTGCCAGCAGCCAACCCGGGGCACCCCTCCACTTT. Filled out from reference TRBV7-2 and TRBJ1-6, the complete variable domain reads GAGVSQSPSNKVTEKGKDVELRCDPISGHTALYWYRQSLGQGLEFLIYFQGNSAPDKSGLPSDRFSAERTGGSVSTLTIQRTQQEDSAVYLCASSQPGAPLHFGNGTRLTVT.

The J gene is TRBJ1-3, the V gene TRBV11-2, with 7 bases that match TRBD1. Losses at the gene ends were 2 bases for V and 2 bases for J; bases not matched to a gene: 3. The CDR3 loop spans 15 amino acids. CDR1 and CDR2 (germline): SGHAT, FQNNGV. DNA of the CDR3: TGTGCCAGCAGCTTACCAGGGGGTACTGGAAACACCATATATTTT. This sequence encodes CASSLPGGTGNTIYF.

The chain combines TRBV5-4 with TRBJ1-2, with a weak D call TRBD1 (5 bases). CDR1 is SGHNT and CDR2 is YYREEE in the germline V gene (reference sequence). The CDR3 consists of 16 residues. V lost 3 bases and J lost 7, with 22 bases in between. The CDR3 is CASSSGTEVRSGGYTF. The CDR3 bases are TGTGCCAGCAGCTCGGGGACCGAAGTTCGTAGCGGTGGCTACACCTTC. The full variable domain, in which reference TRBV5-4 and TRBJ1-2 provide the parts outside the CDR3, is ETGVTQSPTHLIKTRGQQVTLRCSSQSGHNTVSWYQQALGQGPQFIFQYYREEENGRGNFPPRFSGLQFPNYSSELNVNALELDDSALYLCASSSGTEVRSGGYTFGSGTRLTVV.

The rearrangement links TRBV5-4 to TRBJ2-2; 7 bases fit TRBD1. CDR1 and CDR2 (germline): SGHNT, YYREEE (reference sequence). Trimming removed 4 bases from V and 4 bases from J; junction bases left unmatched: 10. The CDR3 has 16 residues. As DNA, the CDR3 is TGTGCCAGCAGCCCCGACAGGGACGGAAGCACCGGGGAGCTGTTTTTT. Translation gives CASSPDRDGSTGELFF.

As for this clone: The same CDR3 can be traced to other DNA sequences in this sample. V and J are TRBV11-2 and TRBJ2-7, with 11 bases lining up with TRBD1. Germline trimming cut 3 bases from V and 3 bases from J; bases unmatched to any gene: 1. CDR1 SGHAT and CDR2 FQNNGV come from the germline V gene. The CDR3 totals 14 residues. The CDR3 loop is CASSLGQGGYEQYF. CDR3 sequence (DNA): TGTGCCAGCAGCTTGGGACAGGGGGGCTACGAGCAGTACTTC.

CDR3 residues: CAWITTGTEAFF. The CDR3 bases are TGTGCCTGGATCACGACGGGCACTGAAGCTTTCTTT. The chain recombines TRBV30 with TRBJ1-1; D unresolved. The germline V gene has CDR1 GTSNPN and CDR2 SVGIG (reference sequence). This CDR3 contains 12 residues. Trimming left V 4 bases short and J 4 bases short, with 10 bases between.

In this sample, this clone turned up once. The chain employs TRBV7-2 and TRBJ2-5; 16 bases are shared with TRBD2. The CDR3 is 17 amino acids. Germline values: CDR1 SGHTA, CDR2 FQGNSA. The ends lost 5 bases at V and 4 bases at J; junction bases unmatched: 7. The CDR3 loop reads CASSPGTSGGAGETQYF. Written as DNA, the CDR3 is TGTGCCAGCAGCCCAGGGACTAGCGGGGGGGCAGGAGAGACCCAGTACTTC.

The chain employs TRBV19 and TRBJ1-2; no clear D. The V and J ends lost 8 bases and 0 bases respectively, with 22 bases between them. CDR1 and CDR2 (germline): LNHDA, SQIVND (reference sequence). The CDR3 runs 17 residues. The CDR3 spells CASLPLFGATANYGYTF. In DNA, the CDR3 is TGTGCCAGTTTGCCCCTTTTCGGAGCGACCGCTAACTATGGCTACACCTTC. The variable domain in full, completed from reference TRBV19 and TRBJ1-2, reads DGGITQSPKYLFRKEGQNVTLSCEQNLNHDAMYWYRQDPGQGLRLIYYSQIVNDFQKGDIAEGYSVSREKKESFPLTVTSAQKNPTAFYLCASLPLFGATANYGYTFGSGTRLTVV.

V is TRBV24-1 and J is TRBJ1-1; no firm D call. Germline CDR1 KGHDR, CDR2 SFDVKD. V lost 4 bases to trimming and J lost 7 bases, with 6 bases between them. CDR3 size: 11 residues. CDR3 nucleotide sequence: TGTGCCACCAGTGACGGAGGTGAAGCTTTCTTT. This codes for CATSDGGEAFF.

The gene calls are TRBV6-5 and TRBJ1-1; 8 nucleotides agree with TRBD1. Looked up from germline, CDR1 is MNHEY and CDR2 is SVGAGI. The junction had 9 bases not matched to a gene; V was cut back by 6 bases and J by 6 bases. The CDR3 is made up of 14 amino acids. CDR3 sequence: CASRTDRDSAEAFF. DNA for the CDR3: TGTGCCAGCAGGACGGACAGGGATTCGGCTGAAGCTTTCTTT.

V usage is TRBV19 and J usage is TRBJ1-4; the match to TRBD1 covers 8 bases. Trimming at V came to 5 bases and at J to 6 bases, leaving 8 bases not matched to a gene. Germline V gene data show CDR1 as LNHDA and CDR2 as SQIVND (reference sequence). The CDR3 has 15 amino acids. The CDR3 coding sequence is TGTGCCAGTAGTCTTTCAGGGGGCGGGGATGAAAAACTGTTTTTT. It yields the protein CASSLSGGGDEKLFF.

Concerning this clone: Other DNA sequences in this sample translate to the same CDR3. The genes are TRBV5-4 and TRBJ2-3, with 8 bases identical to TRBD2. Per the germline V gene, CDR1 is SGHNT and CDR2 is YYREEE (reference sequence). After removal of 0 bases from V and 6 bases from J, the junction contained 3 bases not matched to a gene. This CDR3 contains 14 residues. The chain's CDR3 is CASSLAGGADTQYF. In nucleotides, the CDR3 is TGTGCCAGCAGCTTGGCGGGGGGGGCTGATACGCAGTATTTT.

The chain couples TRBV5-1 to TRBJ1-4; possible D gene TRBD1, 5 bases. The germline V gene encodes CDR1 SGHRS and CDR2 YFSETQ. The V and J ends lost 1 base and 4 bases respectively, with 14 bases between them. The CDR3 is 16 amino acids. CDR3 sequence reads: CASSLSRGLINEKLFF. The CDR3 DNA is TGCGCCAGCAGCTTGTCAAGGGGACTCATTAATGAAAAACTGTTTTTT.

This CDR3 is CASTLQTGGWGEQFF. The CDR3 DNA sequence: TGCGCCAGCACCCTTCAGACAGGGGGTTGGGGTGAGCAGTTCTTC. This sequence joins TRBV5-1 and TRBJ2-1; 9 bases are shared with TRBD1. Germline V gene lookup returns CDR1 SGHRS and CDR2 YFSETQ. The CDR3 length is 15 residues. V lost 6 bases, J lost 9 bases, and 13 bases stayed unmatched.

In this sample, this clone turned up a few times. J is TRBJ2-4 and V is TRBV7-8; 8 bases fit TRBD2. Per germline, CDR1 SGHVS and CDR2 FQNEAQ. Trimming removed 2 bases from V and 4 bases from J; junction bases left unmatched: 4. This CDR3 is 15 amino acids long. In DNA, the CDR3 is TGTGCCAGCAGCTTACGGGAGGGGATGAAAAACATTCAGTACTTC. It specifies CASSLREGMKNIQYF.

This rearrangement joins TRBV30 to TRBJ2-1; D gene uncertain. Germline values: CDR1 GTSNPN, CDR2 SVGIG (reference sequence). The CDR3 runs to 11 residues. V lost 0 bases, J lost 12 bases, and 9 bases lay in between. CDR3 loop: CAWSVFTGQFF. DNA of the CDR3: TGTGCCTGGAGTGTATTCACCGGGCAGTTCTTC.